One TCR beta chain is described in this entry. Its antigen remains unidentified. One base away there is no much larger clone; base qualities are not given. The sample belongs to a study of blood T cell repertoires in COVID-19 (dated by TCRdb to between 2020 and 2021). General notes on the study: The collaborator samples originated in the United States, Italy and Spain and spanned the acute and convalescent phases of COVID-19. Samples came from the ongoing ImmuneRACE study (first 160 participants) plus 1,254 subjects from 6 global collaborators. The sample metadata nearly always contained a de-identified subject ID, COVID-19 status, age in years and sex. Where available, HLA class I and class II types were taken from metadata supplied by the sample provider and were not determined by assay-based typing. The repertoires were released in a freely available public database meant as a resource for research on the immune response to SARS-CoV-2. The material from the prospective study consisted of cDNA or gDNA derived from T cells, B-cell-depleted T cells, or PBMCs. The dataset comprised deeply sampled blood TCRbeta repertoires from subjects exposed to, actively infected with, or recovered from COVID-19.

Study-wide conclusions, independent of this receptor: The quantity of clinical and demographic metadata differed by source and by participant and was supplied without curation.

Collaborating institutions collected whole blood in K2EDTA tubes following their own protocols. Collaborator samples were shipped for TCRbeta analysis as frozen whole blood, isolated PBMCs, or DNA extracted from either sample type. TCRbeta CDR3 regions were amplified from genomic DNA by means of the immunoSEQ Assay, a bias-controlled multiplex PCR. In the authors' own workflow: Within the assay, amplification of reference gene primers was used to estimate how many nucleated cells each sample contained. To quantify the absolute abundance of each unique TCRbeta CDR3 rearrangement, sequence reads were collapsed and filtered. For each sample, productive Simpson clonality was calculated by taking the square root of Simpson's diversity index across productive rearrangements. TCRdb took this table from immuneACCESS and kept in-frame rearrangements with V and J called. Such tables lack part of the clones; where checked against another copy, unresolved V genes explain under half of the gap, and the rest is unexplained. V and J calls and clone size follow that table, whereas D and trimming were derived from the DNA. Within this sample are about 60,000 clones, with 75% to 80% of them counted one time only. Approximately 52% of the sample rests with the top ten.

V is pruned by 5 bases and J by 2 bases, leaving 1 base of the junction without a gene match. Reading the germline V gene (reference sequence) gives CDR1 MNHEY and CDR2 SMNVEV. From the cysteine through the phenylalanine, the CDR3 covers 14 amino acids. Of all the DNA, just the CDR3 is kept, 42 bases in frame from base 1. Sequenced input: peripheral blood. The TCR originated in a woman aged 80 or over with acute or convalescent COVID-19. In this chain, TRBV27 is recombined with TRBJ2-7; the central 12 bases match TRBD2. The CDR3 corresponds to CASSRTSGAYEQYF. In nucleotides, the sequence is TGTGCCAGCAGTCGGACTAGCGGGGCCTACGAGCAGTACTTC.